One and the same sample provided the 20 T cell receptor beta chains below, sequenced in a study of T cell responses to AZD1222 COVID-19 vaccine. Using immunoSEQ multiplex PCR, the repertoire was profiled, and TCRdb retains in-frame clones only, with some absent. The top ten clones hold 2.9% of a sample with about 110,000 clones, less than 95% of them seen once. The sequenced sample was peripheral blood, obtained 28 days after the second AZD1222 dose. All receptors come from an adult who received the AZD1222 COVID-19 vaccine.

V and J are TRBV12-3 or TRBV12-4 and TRBJ1-2, with D uncertain. Trimming left V 6 bases short and J 0 bases short, with 8 bases between. The CDR3 has 13 amino acids. Here the CDR3 reads CASSPGANYGYTF. CDR3 DNA sequence: TGTGCCAGCAGCCCAGGCGCTAACTATGGCTACACCTTC.

CDR3 amino acids: CALTPRRWTNEKLFF. CDR3 nucleotides: TGTGCCCTAACCCCCCGAAGGTGGACTAATGAAAAACTGTTTTTT. The chain has TRBV14 and TRBJ1-4; D unclear. CDR1 SGHDN and CDR2 FVKESK come from the germline V gene. The CDR3 contains 15 residues. V was pared by 11 bases and J by 2 bases, with 18 bases between.

The chain has TRBV15 and TRBJ1-2; TRBD1 agrees at 10 bases. Germline lookup yields CDR1 LNHNV and CDR2 YYDKDF (reference sequence). V lost 3 bases to trimming and J lost 4 bases; unmatched junction nucleotides: 5. The CDR3 spans 15 residues. CDR3 in amino acids: CATSSPGTGAYGYTF. The DNA for the CDR3 is TGTGCCACCAGCAGTCCCGGGACAGGGGCCTATGGCTACACCTTC.

This clone occurred once. The chain recombines TRBV6-5 with TRBJ2-3; D might be TRBD1 (6 bases). V lost 7 bases and J 3 bases, leaving 17 bases between the germline ends. This CDR3 is built from 15 residues. CDR1 and CDR2 from the germline V gene are MNHEY and SVGAGI. CDR3 sequence reads: CASTDRTEHTDTQYF. CDR3 coding DNA: TGTGCCAGCACCGACCGGACAGAACATACAGATACGCAGTATTTT.

The rearrangement links TRBV10-2 to TRBJ2-5; D may match TRBD1 or TRBD2 (5 bases each). The V gene lost 4 bases and the J gene lost 5 bases, with 8 bases spanning the gap. The germline V gene has CDR1 WSHSY and CDR2 SAAADI. CDR3 size: 12 residues. The CDR3 sequence: CASSGGEETQYF. CDR3 DNA sequence: TGCGCCAGCAGTGGAGGGGAGGAGACCCAGTACTTC.

The CDR3 spells CAISGHNSNQPQHF. DNA of the CDR3: TGTGCCATCAGTGGGCATAATAGCAATCAGCCCCAGCATTTT. The V gene is TRBV10-3, the J gene TRBJ1-5; no clear D. The CDR3 has 14 residues. Germline lookup yields CDR1 ENHRY and CDR2 SYGVKD. The V gene lost 4 bases and the J gene lost 0 bases, with 7 bases spanning the gap.

The rearrangement joins TRBV3-1 (or the pseudogene TRBV3-2) to TRBJ1-2; 7 bases match TRBD1. The V gene's germline CDR1 is LGHDT and CDR2 YNNKEL (reference sequence). CDR3 length: 14 amino acids. V trimming: 7 bases; J trimming: 6 bases; junction bases outside the gene matches: 11. The CDR3 nucleotides are TGTGCCAGCAAGGGGGCTTCGGGGTTGGATGGCTACACCTTC. Amino acid sequence: CASKGASGLDGYTF.

The chain employs TRBV11-3 and TRBJ1-1; D not resolved. The CDR3 spans 13 residues. In germline, CDR1 is SGHNT, CDR2 YENEEA. V lost 5 bases, J lost 5 bases, and 12 bases lay in between. The CDR3 protein is CASSTLRGTEAFF. CDR3 sequence (DNA): TGTGCCAGCAGCACCCTTCGGGGAACTGAAGCTTTCTTT.

This rearrangement joins TRBV12-5 to TRBJ1-3; D unresolved. V lost 4 bases and J lost 4, with 11 bases in between. CDR3 length: 14 amino acids. CDR1 and CDR2 (germline): LGHNT, FRNRAP. The CDR3 DNA follows: TGTGCTAGTGGTTCCTGGGTAAGCGGAAACACCATATATTTT. Its translation: CASGSWVSGNTIYF.

This sequence joins TRBV9 and TRBJ1-2; D is unclear. V lost 4 bases and J lost 3, with 19 bases in between. Germline CDR1 reads SGDLS; CDR2 reads YYNGEE. The CDR3 sequence is 16 residues long. The CDR3 nucleotides read TGTGCCAGCAGCTCTGGACCGAGCCGCACGGACTATGGCTACACCTTC. Translating it yields CASSSGPSRTDYGYTF.

The rearrangement uses TRBV5-6 and TRBJ2-5; weak D call: TRBD2 (6 bases). Trimming stripped 0 bases from V and 5 bases from J, with 14 bases between. There are 15 residues in the CDR3. The V gene's germline CDR1 is SGHDT and CDR2 YYEEEE. In nucleotides, the CDR3 is TGTGCCAGCAGCTTGGATCTGGGAGGATTGGAGACCCAGTACTTC. This gives the protein CASSLDLGGLETQYF.

The gene calls are TRBV5-1 and TRBJ2-1, with 10 bases matching TRBD1. Germline V gene data show CDR1 as SGHRS and CDR2 as YFSETQ. Trimming cost V 4 bases and J 8 bases; bases outside gene matches: 9. The CDR3 totals 15 residues. The CDR3 DNA sequence: TGCGCCAGCAGCCTTGGACAGGGGGGGACGGATGAGCAGTTCTTC. Translating it yields CASSLGQGGTDEQFF.

CDR3 DNA sequence: TGTGCCAGCAGCCGAGGACTGAGCACAGATACGCAGTATTTT. It is translated as CASSRGLSTDTQYF. The gene calls are TRBV11-3 and TRBJ2-3; D might be TRBD2 (5 bases). With 5 bases removed from V and 0 bases from J, the gap between germline ends came to 9 bases. Germline assignment: CDR1 SGHNT and CDR2 YENEEA. CDR3 length: 14 amino acids.

The genes are TRBV19 and TRBJ1-4; 10 nucleotides align to TRBD1. The V and J ends lost 4 bases and 3 bases, in that order; junction bases with no gene match: 2. The CDR3 spans 15 residues. Germline V gene lookup returns CDR1 LNHDA and CDR2 SQIVND (reference sequence). CDR3 in DNA: TGTGCCAGTAGTACGACAGGGGGCGCTAATGAAAAACTGTTTTTT. Translated: CASSTTGGANEKLFF.

The rearrangement uses TRBV6-5 and TRBJ2-7; tentative D call: TRBD1 (6 bases). CDR3 length: 15 amino acids. Germline CDR1 MNHEY, CDR2 SVGAGI. Trimming cost V 8 bases and J 3 bases, with 20 bases left between them. In DNA form, the CDR3 reads TGTGCCAGCCTCATCTCCCGGGACACCTACTACGAGCAGTACTTC. Its translation: CASLISRDTYYEQYF.

This CDR3 is CASSYTRGNQETQYF. The CDR3 DNA reads as TGTGCCAGCAGTTATACCCGGGGCAATCAAGAGACCCAGTACTTC. The rearrangement uses TRBV6-5 and TRBJ2-5; D tentatively fits TRBD1 or TRBD2 (5 bases each). Germline assignment: CDR1 MNHEY and CDR2 SVGAGI. The V end lost 3 bases, the J end lost 2 bases, and 13 bases lay between the germline ends. The CDR3 consists of 15 residues.

This clone came up a few times. The chain employs TRBV5-1 and TRBJ1-1; D is perhaps TRBD1 (5 bases). The CDR3 has 17 amino acids. The V gene's germline CDR1 is SGHRS and CDR2 YFSETQ. V lost 0 bases and J 4 bases, leaving 19 bases between the germline ends. CDR3 bases: TGCGCCAGCAGCTTGGTCGGTGGGGCTGGGAGGCGCACTGAAGCTTTCTTT. Translation gives CASSLVGGAGRRTEAFF.

With respect to this clone: Other DNA variants within this sample encode the same CDR3. This chain uses TRBV27 with TRBJ1-5; no firm D call. The CDR3 sequence is 12 residues long. V lost 3 bases and J 7 bases, leaving 7 bases between the germline ends. The germline V gene encodes CDR1 MNHEY and CDR2 SMNVEV (reference sequence). The CDR3 protein is CASSFLGQPQHF. Written as DNA, the CDR3 is TGTGCCAGCAGTTTCCTAGGCCAGCCCCAGCATTTT.

The chain recombines TRBV18 with TRBJ1-4; no definite D call. The CDR3 covers 15 residues. Trimming took off 6 bases at V and 0 bases at J, with 11 bases between the two ends. Per the germline V gene, CDR1 is KGHSH and CDR2 is LQKENI. The CDR3 sequence: CASSSIGATNEKLFF. The CDR3 DNA reads TGTGCCAGCTCTTCCATCGGTGCAACTAATGAAAAACTGTTTTTT.

The J gene is TRBJ1-1, the V gene TRBV27, with a weak D call TRBD1 (5 bases). This CDR3 is 13 amino acids long. Germline CDR1 MNHEY, CDR2 SMNVEV (reference sequence). Trimming took 3 bases from V and 4 from J, leaving 9 bases between them. The CDR3 loop reads CASSLLRGTEAFF. CDR3 nucleotide sequence: TGTGCCAGCAGTTTGCTTAGGGGCACTGAAGCTTTCTTT.